This T cell receptor (beta chain) was captured by sequencing in a study of technical replicates of blood from several donors. Germline V lookup: CDR1 SEHNR, CDR2 FQNEAQ (reference sequence). Deletions cut 5 bases from V and 1 base from J, with 9 bases between. The CDR3 length is 13 residues. Profiling relied on immunoSEQ multiplex PCR, and the TCRdb table lists in-frame clones only, not all of them. The table includes almost 65,000 clones, approximately 86% detected once. V and J are TRBV7-9 and TRBJ2-7, with D possibly matching TRBD2 (5 bases). The sample comprised PBMCs. This clonotype was obtained from a human donor in good health. Some clones in this sample may be carry-over from other donors' samples. The CDR3 protein is CASSPEGSYEQYF. The DNA of the CDR3 is TGTGCCAGCAGCCCAGAGGGATCCTACGAGCAGTACTTC.